Below, 29 T cell receptor beta chains from the same sample are listed, as sequenced in a study of T cell repertoires in cytomegalovirus infection. TCRdb called the reads again in MiXCR, with one record for every CDR3 protein. This table has roughly 600,000 distinct CDR3 sequences, roughly 24% appearing once. The sample comprised CD8+ T cells from PBMCs. The receptors here all came from a human donor in good health (CMV status not recorded). Some clones in this sample may be carry-over from other donors' samples.

This clonotype was picked up a small number of times. CDR3 sequence reads: CASSLGRGWYEQYV. CDR3 sequence (DNA): TGTGCCAGCAGCCTCGGCCGGGGATGGTACGAGCAGTACGTC. The chain combines TRBV5-6 with TRBJ2-7; possible D gene TRBD2, 5 bases. V dropped 4 bases and J dropped 4 bases, with 15 bases sitting between them. CDR1 is SGHDT, CDR2 YYEEEE, per germline. The CDR3 has 14 amino acids.

This clonotype showed up many times. The V call is TRBV7-2, the J call TRBJ1-2; no firm D call. V lost 1 base, J lost 0 bases, and 15 bases lay in between. CDR3 length: 17 residues. Germline CDR1 SGHTA, CDR2 FQGNSA. Here the CDR3 reads CASSLVWAREANYGYTF. The CDR3 nucleotides are TGTGCCAGCAGCTTAGTCTGGGCTCGGGAAGCTAACTATGGCTACACCTTC.

The count of this clonotype is one. It may be a read error: a sequence one base away is much more abundant. The V call is TRBV7-8, the J call TRBJ2-7; 7 bases align to TRBD2. Germline V gene lookup returns CDR1 SGHVS and CDR2 FQNEAQ. CDR3 length: 15 amino acids. This CDR3 is CVSSLAGGISYEQYF. The CDR3 nucleotides read TGTGTCAGCAGCTTAGCGGGCGGCATCTCCTACGAGCAGTACTTC.

The rearrangement joins TRBV13 to TRBJ2-7; 9 nucleotides align to TRBD2. Germline CDR1 reads PRHDT; CDR2 reads FYEKMQ (reference sequence). The ends lost 4 bases at V and 3 bases at J; junction bases unmatched: 7. The CDR3 covers 15 residues. The CDR3 here is CASSSIGTSSYEQYF. CDR3 in DNA: TGTGCCAGCAGCTCCATAGGGACTAGCAGCTACGAGCAGTACTTC.

The table lists this clonotype with a few counts. The chain uses TRBV6-2 or TRBV6-3 and TRBJ2-2; D gene uncertain. Trimming took off 2 bases at V and 4 bases at J, with 8 bases between the two ends. The CDR3 has 14 amino acids. CDR1 is MNHEY and CDR2 is SVGEGT in the germline V gene. CDR3 sequence reads: CASSYIGPTGELFF. As DNA, the CDR3 is TGTGCCAGCAGTTACATAGGTCCCACCGGGGAGCTGTTTTTT.

This clonotype was seen at least ten times. This chain links TRBV28 with TRBJ2-7, with TRBD2 matching over 7 bases. This CDR3 region has 16 residues. The germline V gene encodes CDR1 MDHEN and CDR2 SYDVKM. The trim removed 5 bases at V and 2 bases at J, leaving 12 bases unmatched. Here the CDR3 reads CASSPTAGDLTYEQYV. The CDR3 DNA reads TGTGCCAGCAGTCCCACGGCGGGGGACCTTACCTACGAGCAGTACGTC.

The chain carries TRBV28 and TRBJ2-7; possible D gene TRBD1, 6 bases. The germline V and J ends were trimmed by 7 bases and 3 bases, with 16 bases remaining between them. Germline V gene sequence: CDR1 MDHEN, CDR2 SYDVKM. The CDR3 covers 14 residues. CDR3 coding DNA: TGTGCCAGCAAACCCTTCACAGGGAACTACGAGCAGTACTTC. The encoded protein is CASKPFTGNYEQYF.

Turning to this clonotype: One end of the junction fails to match germline, which may point to a read error. J is TRBJ2-1 and V is TRBV7-8; 8 bases match TRBD2. The CDR3 has 11 residues. Germline CDR1 is SGHVS and CDR2 is FQNEAQ. The CDR3 protein is CDSSFSGVEFF. The CDR3 coding sequence is TGTGACAGCAGCTTTAGCGGGGTGGAGTTCTTC.

V gene TRBV7-9 combines with J gene TRBJ1-6; 7 nucleotides match TRBD1. J was trimmed by 4 bases and V by 8 bases; bases with no gene match: 8. The V gene's germline CDR1 is SEHNR and CDR2 FQNEAQ (reference sequence). CDR3 length: 15 residues. The CDR3, as DNA: TGTGCCAGCCGCGGAGGGACAGCGTATAATTCACCCCTCCACTTT. Translated: CASRGGTAYNSPLHF.

The gene calls are TRBV2 and TRBJ1-5; no clear D. This CDR3 is built from 15 residues. The V gene's germline CDR1 is SNHLY and CDR2 FYNNEI. V was pared by 3 bases and J by 0 bases, with 9 bases between. The CDR3 sequence: CASSEWDNSNQPQHF. CDR3 nucleotide sequence: TGTGCCAGCAGTGAGTGGGATAATAGCAATCAGCCCCAGCATTTT.

This clonotype was picked up many times. This chain uses TRBV7-2 with TRBJ1-5, with 9 bases that match TRBD1. Trimming cost V 1 base and J 0 bases; bases outside gene matches: 13. Germline V lookup: CDR1 SGHTA, CDR2 FQGNSA. This CDR3 comprises 20 residues. The CDR3 reads CASSLGSLVQGAYSNQPQHF. CDR3 sequence (DNA): TGTGCCAGCAGCTTAGGGAGTTTGGTACAGGGGGCTTATAGCAATCAGCCCCAGCATTTT.

Many counts were recorded for this clonotype. The chain has TRBV7-2 and TRBJ1-2; 11 nucleotides line up with TRBD1. V was pared by 5 bases and J by 6 bases, with 5 bases of the junction left unmatched. The germline gives CDR1 SGHTA, CDR2 FQGNSA. The CDR3 extends over 14 amino acids. The CDR3 sequence is CASSPGQGAHGYTF. The CDR3 DNA sequence: TGTGCCAGCAGCCCCGGACAGGGGGCGCATGGCTACACCTTC.

V usage is TRBV4-2 and J usage is TRBJ1-1, with a tentative D call TRBD1 (6 bases). Germline CDR1 is LGHNA and CDR2 is YNFKEQ. This CDR3 is 14 amino acids long. V was trimmed by 4 bases and J by 4 bases, leaving 13 bases between them. CDR3 in amino acids: CASSLPGGSTEAFF. Written as DNA, the CDR3 is TGTGCCAGCAGCCTACCTGGGGGCAGCACTGAAGCTTTCTTT.

The chain joins TRBV2 to TRBJ2-3; the match to TRBD2 covers 10 bases. The CDR3 totals 16 residues. The J segment lost 5 bases and the V segment lost 2 bases, leaving 7 bases of the junction unmatched. Germline V gene data show CDR1 as SNHLY and CDR2 as FYNNEI. CDR3 DNA sequence: TGTGCCAGCAGTGAATCCAGCGGGGGGGCGGGAGATACGCAGTATTTT. Translated: CASSESSGGAGDTQYF.

As to this clonotype: This could be a read error, since a much larger clone is one nucleotide away. This sequence joins TRBV6-5 and TRBJ2-3; D gene unclear. CDR3 length: 15 residues. Germline CDR1 is MNHEY and CDR2 is SVGAGI. The CDR3 coding sequence is TGTGTCAGCAGTTACTCCGGATACCTCACAGATACGCAGTATTTT. This gives the protein CVSSYSGYLTDTQYF.

This clonotype was found many times. The chain carries TRBV7-2 and TRBJ2-5; no clear D. V lost 3 bases and J 2 bases, leaving 13 bases between the germline ends. Per the germline V gene, CDR1 is SGHTA and CDR2 is FQGNSA. This CDR3 contains 15 residues. The CDR3 reads CASSLDPGFQETQYF. CDR3 nucleotide sequence: TGTGCCAGCAGCTTGGATCCAGGTTTTCAAGAGACCCAGTACTTC.

The chain combines TRBV29-1 with TRBJ2-7; 7 positions match TRBD1. V shed 2 bases and J 3 bases; nucleotides not matched to a gene: 4. Germline values: CDR1 SQVTM, CDR2 ANQGSEA. CDR3 length: 13 amino acids. The CDR3 region is CSVETRDSYEQYV. DNA for the CDR3: TGCAGCGTTGAAACCCGGGACAGCTACGAGCAGTACGTC.

CDR3 residues: CASSQVYRGFSSGANVLTF. The CDR3 DNA follows: TGTGCCAGCAGCCAAGTCTATCGGGGGTTTAGCTCTGGGGCCAACGTCCTGACTTTC. This chain joins TRBV14 and TRBJ2-6; weak D call: TRBD2 (6 bases). The V end was cut by 1 base, the J end by 0 bases, with 16 bases between. CDR3 length equals 19 residues. Germline CDR1 is SGHDN and CDR2 is FVKESK.

The chain couples TRBV7-9 to TRBJ1-2; the D is unclear. Per germline, CDR1 SEHNR and CDR2 FQNEAQ (reference sequence). Trimming took off 5 bases at V and 6 bases at J, with 7 bases between the two ends. The CDR3 totals 11 residues. In DNA, the CDR3 is TGTGCCAGCAGCCCCTTTAATGGCTACACCTTC. Its protein product is CASSPFNGYTF.

This chain uses TRBV10-3 with TRBJ2-7; 7 nucleotides agree with TRBD1. The germline gives CDR1 ENHRY, CDR2 SYGVKD. CDR3 size: 13 residues. Germline trimming cut 5 bases from V and 2 bases from J; bases unmatched to any gene: 3. DNA for the CDR3: TGTGCCATCAGTCCCGGGACAGCCTACGAGCAGTACTTC. Its protein is CAISPGTAYEQYF.

This clonotype was recorded a few times. The V call is TRBV5-4, the J call TRBJ1-1; D gene ambiguous. Trimming took off 4 bases at V and 0 bases at J, with 10 bases between the two ends. CDR1 is SGHNT and CDR2 is YYREEE in the germline V gene (reference sequence). This CDR3 is built from 14 residues. The CDR3 loop reads CASSPPQVNTEAFF. In DNA, the CDR3 is TGTGCCAGCAGCCCCCCCCAGGTGAACACTGAAGCTTTCTTT.

This clonotype has more than one count but fewer than ten. The rearrangement joins TRBV12-3 or TRBV12-4 to TRBJ2-1, with a possible D match to TRBD1 (5 bases). V lost 5 bases and J 8 bases, leaving 13 bases between the germline ends. The CDR3 has 13 residues. CDR3 amino acids: CASSLPQGHEQFF. CDR3 sequence (DNA): TGTGCCAGCAGTCTACCTCAGGGTCATGAGCAGTTCTTC.

The chain's CDR3 is CSAHPWGTYEQYV. In DNA form, the CDR3 reads TGCAGTGCCCATCCGTGGGGTACCTACGAGCAGTACGTC. The chain uses TRBV20-1 and TRBJ2-7; D remains unclear. This CDR3 is built from 13 residues. Germline V gives CDR1 DFQATT, CDR2 SNEGSKA (reference sequence). Trimming pared 6 bases from V and 2 bases from J, leaving 14 bases between.

This chain links TRBV7-6 with TRBJ2-1; D is ambiguous. Germline V lookup: CDR1 SGHVS, CDR2 FNYEAQ. There are 13 residues in the CDR3. The V end was cut by 4 bases, the J end by 9 bases, with 13 bases between. CDR3 in DNA: TGTGCCAGCAGCTGGGTCGTAGGAAGTGAGCAGTTCTTC. The encoded protein is CASSWVVGSEQFF.

Only a few counts were recorded for this clonotype. J is TRBJ2-2 and V is TRBV12-5; possible D gene TRBD1, 6 bases. This CDR3 comprises 13 residues. The ends were cut back, 7 bases at V and 4 bases at J, with 10 bases in the middle. Germline values: CDR1 LGHNT, CDR2 FRNRAP. CDR3 coding DNA: TGTGCTAGTGTCCCGGACAGCACCGGGGAGCTGTTTTTT. Protein sequence: CASVPDSTGELFF.

As to this clonotype: Relative to the germline gene, one junction end is altered; a read error may explain this. V is TRBV5-6 and J is TRBJ2-5, with D uncertain. Germline lookup yields CDR1 SGHDT and CDR2 YYEEEE. This CDR3 is 13 amino acids long. The CDR3 DNA follows: TGTGTCAGCAGCTTGGTTGCATATTGGACCCAGTACTTC. It specifies CVSSLVAYWTQYF.

The table lists this clonotype with many counts. The gene calls are TRBV12-3 or TRBV12-4 and TRBJ1-6, with 7 bases that match TRBD1. V trimming: 4 bases; J trimming: 10 bases; junction bases outside the gene matches: 10. The CDR3 is made up of 15 amino acids. DNA of the CDR3: TGTGCCAGCAGTTCATCACAGGGGAGGGAATCACCCCTCCACTTT. Its translation is CASSSSQGRESPLHF.

This CDR3 reads CASSPWGGAFF. For the CDR3, the DNA is TGTGCCAGCAGCCCGTGGGGGGGAGCTTTCTTT. V is TRBV11-2 and J is TRBJ1-1; perhaps TRBD1 as D (5 bases). With 5 bases removed from V and 10 bases from J, the gap between germline ends came to 11 bases. Germline loops: CDR1 SGHAT, CDR2 FQNNGV. This CDR3 is built from 11 residues.

The chain recombines TRBV10-3 with TRBJ2-3; 11 bases are a match to TRBD2. V shed 8 bases, J shed 3 bases, and the junction held 10 bases outside the gene matches. CDR3 length: 16 residues. In germline, CDR1 is ENHRY, CDR2 SYGVKD. CDR3 loop: CAIRMLSSGGTDTQYF. The DNA of the CDR3 is TGTGCCATCCGGATGTTATCTAGCGGGGGGACAGATACGCAGTATTTT.